This T cell receptor beta chain was recovered during a study of a mutant IDH1 vaccine in newly diagnosed glioma. Study-wide background: Administration of eight vaccinations to patients took place in weeks 1, 3, 5, 7, 11, 15, 19, 23. Once 4-6 weeks had passed after radiotherapy alone, vaccination started, or it started with temozolomide cycles. The earlier regimen, radiotherapy, temozolomide, or both, was most often both.

Germline values: CDR1 SGHRS, CDR2 YFSETQ. CDR3 size: 14 residues. The V and J ends lost 0 bases and 8 bases respectively, with 11 bases between them. Time point defined: week 23, last vaccination. Each dose delivered 300 ug of mutant IDH1 20-mer peptide subcutaneously with imiquimod. New WHO grade 3 or 4 astrocytomas that were IDH1-mutant and ATRX-lost had been found in donors. A single count supports this clone. The antigen is not known. Sequenced by immunoSEQ multiplex PCR; TCRdb stores in-frame clones only, minus some. The table shows 52,000 or so clones, with 75% to 90% occurring only once. The chain links TRBV5-1 to TRBJ1-4; D is perhaps TRBD1 (6 bases). This clonotype was obtained from a man aged 40-55 years with glioma. The source was PBMCs, collected from a glioma patient whose treatment included an IDH1 peptide vaccine. As DNA, the CDR3 is TGCGCCAGCAGCTTGGAGGGACAAGGGGAAAAACTGTTTTTT. Its translation: CASSLEGQGEKLFF.